One and the same sample provided the 25 T cell receptor beta chains below, sequenced in a study of cytomegalovirus exposure and HLA in healthy donors. Amplification used 60 Vbeta primers and 13 Jbeta primers. The method was immunoSEQ multiplex PCR; TCRdb's version includes in-frame clones alone and lacks a portion of them. This sample's table has about 37,000 clones. The source material was PBMCs. The receptor set was obtained from a human donor in good health.

V is TRBV7-8 and J is TRBJ1-1; 10 bases agree with TRBD1. CDR1 and CDR2 (germline): SGHVS, FQNEAQ. The ends lost 5 bases at V and 2 bases at J; junction bases unmatched: 11. The CDR3 has 17 residues. The CDR3 DNA reads TGTGCCAGCAGCCCCCGGGACAGGGGTGTTGTAAACACTGAAGCTTTCTTT. Translated: CASSPRDRGVVNTEAFF. The full variable domain, with the rest looked up from reference TRBV7-8 and TRBJ1-1, is GAGVSQSPRYKVAKRGQDVALRCDPISGHVSLFWYQQALGQGPEFLTYFQNEAQLDKSGLPSDRFFAERPEGSVSTLKIQRTQQEDSAVYLCASSPRDRGVVNTEAFFGQGTRLTVV.

The chain combines TRBV7-3 with TRBJ2-7; TRBD1 matches at 7 bases. This CDR3 contains 13 residues. Per germline, CDR1 SGHTA and CDR2 FQGTGA. V shed 3 bases and J 4 bases; nucleotides not matched to a gene: 3. The CDR3 region is CASSFGTEYEQYF. DNA for the CDR3: TGTGCCAGCAGCTTCGGGACAGAATACGAGCAGTACTTC.

CDR3 protein: CASSGGQASTYEQYF. CDR3 coding DNA: TGCGCCAGCAGCGGGGGACAGGCTTCTACCTACGAGCAGTACTTC. This chain connects TRBV5-1 to TRBJ2-7; 8 positions agree with TRBD1. CDR1 and CDR2 (germline): SGHRS, YFSETQ. CDR3 size: 15 residues. Trimming removed 4 bases from V and 2 bases from J; junction bases left unmatched: 8. Together with reference TRBV5-1 and TRBJ2-7, the CDR3 gives the full variable domain: KAGVTQTPRYLIKTRGQQVTLSCSPISGHRSVSWYQQTPGQGLQFLFEYFSETQRNKGNFPGRFSGRQFSNSRSEMNVSTLELGDSALYLCASSGGQASTYEQYFGPGTRLTVT.

The chain has TRBV19 and TRBJ2-7; D gene uncertain. Germline lookup yields CDR1 LNHDA and CDR2 SQIVND (reference sequence). The CDR3 consists of 14 residues. V lost 1 base, J lost 2 bases, and 9 bases lay in between. This CDR3 is CASSIAGKTYEQYF. The CDR3 DNA is TGTGCCAGTAGTATAGCCGGTAAAACCTACGAGCAGTACTTC.

This sequence joins TRBV5-1 and TRBJ2-7; perhaps TRBD2 as D (5 bases). CDR1 SGHRS and CDR2 YFSETQ come from the germline V gene. The CDR3 length is 14 residues. V was shortened by 0 bases and J by 2 bases, with 9 bases between the two germline ends. The CDR3, as DNA: TGCGCCAGCAGCTTGGAGGAGGATACCTACGAGCAGTACTTC. Encoded protein: CASSLEEDTYEQYF. Full variable domain (rest looked up from reference TRBV5-1 and TRBJ2-7): KAGVTQTPRYLIKTRGQQVTLSCSPISGHRSVSWYQQTPGQGLQFLFEYFSETQRNKGNFPGRFSGRQFSNSRSEMNVSTLELGDSALYLCASSLEEDTYEQYFGPGTRLTVT.

This chain joins TRBV13 and TRBJ1-2; 7 nucleotides agree with TRBD1. Trimming cost V 1 base and J 8 bases; bases outside gene matches: 10. Germline values: CDR1 PRHDT, CDR2 FYEKMQ (reference sequence). The CDR3 is 15 residues long. The CDR3 DNA is TGTGCCAGCAGCTTAGAGAGGGGGCAGGTTGGAGGCTACACCTTC. The encoded protein is CASSLERGQVGGYTF.

The rearrangement joins TRBV18 to TRBJ2-5; D not certain. V was cut by 1 base and J by 2 bases, with 8 bases left in between. The CDR3 is 14 amino acids. The germline V gene has CDR1 KGHSH and CDR2 LQKENI. The CDR3 is CASSPLQVQETQYF. Written as DNA, the CDR3 is TGTGCCAGCTCACCACTTCAGGTACAAGAGACCCAGTACTTC. The full variable domain, rest sourced from reference TRBV18 and TRBJ2-5, is NAGVMQNPRHLVRRRGQEARLRCSPMKGHSHVYWYRQLPEEGLKFMVYLQKENIIDESGMPKERFSAEFPKEGPSILRIQQVVRGDSAAYFCASSPLQVQETQYFGPGTRLLVL.

The chain recombines TRBV15 with TRBJ1-1; TRBD1 might be the D (5 bases). Trimming cost V 0 bases and J 1 base, with 24 bases left between them. This CDR3 region has 20 residues. CDR1 and CDR2 (germline): LNHNV, YYDKDF (reference sequence). In nucleotides, the CDR3 is TGTGCCACCAGCAGAGATCGGGCGAATTGGGGCGTTCAGGGGAACACTGAAGCTTTCTTT. This sequence encodes CATSRDRANWGVQGNTEAFF.

This chain joins TRBV27 and TRBJ1-2, with 8 bases lining up with TRBD1. Germline loops: CDR1 MNHEY, CDR2 SMNVEV (reference sequence). Trimming cost V 0 bases and J 7 bases; bases outside gene matches: 7. There are 15 residues in the CDR3. The DNA of the CDR3 is TGTGCCAGCAGTTTATCGATGGGGACAGGTAGTGGCTACACCTTC. Its protein product is CASSLSMGTGSGYTF.

The rearrangement joins TRBV5-1 to TRBJ1-6, with D possibly matching TRBD1 (6 bases). The germline V gene has CDR1 SGHRS and CDR2 YFSETQ. The V end was cut by 0 bases, the J end by 2 bases, with 9 bases between. The CDR3 spans 16 residues. The CDR3 nucleotides are TGCGCCAGCAGCTTGGCAGGGGACGCCTATAATTCACCCCTCCACTTT. Its translation: CASSLAGDAYNSPLHF.

In nucleotides, the CDR3 is TGTGCCAGCAGCCAAGATGAGGGTTCTGGCACTGAAGCTTTCTTT. Amino acid sequence: CASSQDEGSGTEAFF. The V call is TRBV4-2, the J call TRBJ1-1; no reliable D call. V was clipped by 0 bases and J by 4 bases, with 12 bases between them. The CDR3 runs 15 residues. CDR1 and CDR2 from the germline V gene are LGHNA and YNFKEQ.

The chain employs TRBV5-1 and TRBJ2-2; possibly TRBD1 for D (6 bases). The length of the CDR3 is 15 residues. Looked up from germline, CDR1 is SGHRS and CDR2 is YFSETQ. With 1 base removed from V and 0 bases from J, the gap between germline ends came to 7 bases. CDR3: CASSLWTANTGELFF. In DNA, the CDR3 is TGCGCCAGCAGCTTGTGGACAGCGAACACCGGGGAGCTGTTTTTT. Combining the CDR3 with reference TRBV5-1 and TRBJ2-2 gives the whole variable domain KAGVTQTPRYLIKTRGQQVTLSCSPISGHRSVSWYQQTPGQGLQFLFEYFSETQRNKGNFPGRFSGRQFSNSRSEMNVSTLELGDSALYLCASSLWTANTGELFFGEGSRLTVL.

The V gene is TRBV15, the J gene TRBJ1-6, with 7 bases lining up with TRBD1. V shed 7 bases, J shed 10 bases, and the junction held 7 bases outside the gene matches. The CDR3 is 13 residues long. The germline CDR1 and CDR2 sequences are LNHNV and YYDKDF (reference sequence). CDR3 sequence reads: CATTDRAGSPLHF. The CDR3 DNA is TGTGCCACCACCGACAGGGCAGGCTCACCCCTCCACTTT.

The V gene is TRBV13, the J gene TRBJ2-7; 8 bases agree with TRBD1. Germline V gene lookup returns CDR1 PRHDT and CDR2 FYEKMQ (reference sequence). This CDR3 has 16 amino acids. V dropped 5 bases and J dropped 2; count of bases not matched to a gene: 11. The CDR3 here is CASSPAGTGSAYEQYF. The CDR3 DNA reads as TGTGCCAGCAGCCCAGCCGGGACAGGCAGCGCCTACGAGCAGTACTTC.

The chain is built from TRBV6-5 and TRBJ2-3, with D possibly TRBD2 on 6 matching bases. CDR1 is MNHEY, CDR2 SVGAGI, per germline. This CDR3 has 15 amino acids. Trimming cost V 0 bases and J 7 bases, with 14 bases left between them. In nucleotides, the CDR3 is TGTGCCAGCAGTTACTCGACTGCTAGCGTGAATACGCAGTATTTT. Protein: CASSYSTASVNTQYF.

The chain is built from TRBV6-5 and TRBJ2-3; the D gene is possibly TRBD1 (6 bases). The CDR3 loop spans 15 amino acids. CDR1 MNHEY and CDR2 SVGAGI come from the germline V gene. Between the trimmed V and J ends, which lost 4 bases and 2 bases, there was a span of 13 bases. CDR3 residues: CASSSGTTATDTQYF. The CDR3, as DNA: TGTGCCAGCAGTTCCGGGACAACGGCCACAGATACGCAGTATTTT.

J is TRBJ2-5 and V is TRBV5-1, with D perhaps TRBD1 (6 bases). Germline CDR1 is SGHRS and CDR2 is YFSETQ. Trimming stripped 5 bases from V and 2 bases from J, with 16 bases between. The CDR3 extends over 15 amino acids. CDR3 amino acids: CASRPGGGAQETQYF. The CDR3 nucleotides read TGCGCCAGCAGACCCGGTGGGGGCGCGCAAGAGACCCAGTACTTC. The full variable domain, rest sourced from reference TRBV5-1 and TRBJ2-5, is KAGVTQTPRYLIKTRGQQVTLSCSPISGHRSVSWYQQTPGQGLQFLFEYFSETQRNKGNFPGRFSGRQFSNSRSEMNVSTLELGDSALYLCASRPGGGAQETQYFGPGTRLLVL.

The chain uses TRBV30 and TRBJ1-5, with D tentatively TRBD1 (6 bases). The CDR3 contains 12 residues. Per the germline V gene, CDR1 is GTSNPN and CDR2 is SVGIG (reference sequence). The CDR3 DNA sequence: TGTGCGGGGGGGCGGTCAAATCAGCCCCAGCATTTT. Its translation: CAGGRSNQPQHF.

The V and J genes are TRBV10-1 and TRBJ1-1; 7 positions match TRBD1. V dropped 9 bases and J dropped 0; count of bases not matched to a gene: 4. In germline, CDR1 is WNHNN, CDR2 SYGVQD (reference sequence). This CDR3 contains 13 residues. In DNA form, the CDR3 reads TGCGCCAGTCAACAGGGGCTGAACACTGAAGCTTTCTTT. Residues: CASQQGLNTEAFF.

V gene TRBV7-8 combines with J gene TRBJ1-5; a weak D match, TRBD1 (6 bases). The V end was cut by 5 bases, the J end by 6 bases, with 14 bases between. The germline CDR1 and CDR2 sequences are SGHVS and FQNEAQ. The CDR3 has 14 amino acids. The CDR3 DNA reads TGTGCCAGCAGCCCTATAGGGGGTCCTCAGCCCCAGCATTTT. Translation: CASSPIGGPQPQHF.

The chain joins TRBV7-6 to TRBJ1-2, with D hard to call. This CDR3 comprises 14 residues. Germline CDR1 is SGHVS and CDR2 is FNYEAQ. Trimming cost V 1 base and J 3 bases, with 9 bases left between them. CDR3 in DNA: TGTGCCAGCAGCTTAGATGGCACCCACTATGGCTACACCTTC. It specifies CASSLDGTHYGYTF.

The chain joins TRBV6-4 to TRBJ2-5; 7 nucleotides match TRBD1. Germline lookup yields CDR1 MRHNA and CDR2 SNTAGT. The CDR3 length is 15 residues. V was clipped by 0 bases and J by 0 bases; unmatched bases: 1. CDR3: CASSDSGQHQETQYF. CDR3 nucleotides: TGTGCCAGCAGTGACTCGGGACAGCACCAAGAGACCCAGTACTTC.

The CDR3 DNA sequence: TGTGCCAGCAGTTTATCAGGGGATAGGGCGCCCCAGCATTTT. Amino acid sequence: CASSLSGDRAPQHF. The chain employs TRBV28 and TRBJ1-5; D possibly corresponds to TRBD1 (6 bases). Per germline, CDR1 MDHEN and CDR2 SYDVKM. The V gene lost 1 base and the J gene lost 9 bases, with 13 bases spanning the gap. The CDR3 sequence is 14 residues long.

Concerning this clone itself: A read error may account for a junction end that differs from germline. The chain uses TRBV18 and TRBJ1-1; possibly TRBD1 for D (5 bases). The CDR3 consists of 16 residues. Looked up from germline, CDR1 is KGHSH and CDR2 is LQKENI. Here the CDR3 DNA reads TGTGCCAGCGCACCAATGAAGGGGATCATGAACACTGAAGCTTTCTTT. Its translation is CASAPMKGIMNTEAFF.

V and J are TRBV6-1 and TRBJ2-2; D is uncertain. Germline lookup yields CDR1 MNHNS and CDR2 SASEGT. This CDR3 has 15 amino acids. V shed 5 bases and J shed 4 bases, with 14 bases lying between them. This chain's CDR3 is CASSLSSLSTGELFF. The CDR3 nucleotides read TGTGCCAGCAGTCTGTCCTCCTTGAGCACCGGGGAGCTGTTTTTT.